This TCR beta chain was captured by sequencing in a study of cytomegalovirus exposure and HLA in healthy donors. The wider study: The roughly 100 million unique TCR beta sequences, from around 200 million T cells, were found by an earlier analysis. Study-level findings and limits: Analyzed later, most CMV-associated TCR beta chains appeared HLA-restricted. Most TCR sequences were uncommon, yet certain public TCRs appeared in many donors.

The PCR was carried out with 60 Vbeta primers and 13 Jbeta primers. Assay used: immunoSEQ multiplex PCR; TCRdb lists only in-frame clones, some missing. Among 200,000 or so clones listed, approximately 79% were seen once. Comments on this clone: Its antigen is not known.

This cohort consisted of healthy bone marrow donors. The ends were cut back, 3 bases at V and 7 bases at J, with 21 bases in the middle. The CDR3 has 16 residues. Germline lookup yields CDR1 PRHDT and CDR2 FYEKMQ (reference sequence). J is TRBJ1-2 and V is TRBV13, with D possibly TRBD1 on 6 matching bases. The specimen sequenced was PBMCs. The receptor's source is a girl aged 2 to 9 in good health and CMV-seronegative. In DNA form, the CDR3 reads TGTGCCAGCAGCTTTAGGGTCGAACAGGGAATGTTTGGCTACACCTTC. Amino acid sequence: CASSFRVEQGMFGYTF.